Below, 7 T cell receptor beta chains from the same sample are listed, as sequenced in a study of Ad26.COV2.S vaccination and SARS-CoV-2 variants. Treatment meaning: 19 received Ad26.COV2.S at low or high dose, single or two shots; several received placebo; per-sample allocation not given. Vaccine and placebo recipients were sampled on day 63 after the first injection. Generated by immunoSEQ multiplex PCR, the TCRdb table keeps only in-frame clones and is missing some. The sample has some 300,000 clones; around 85% are singletons. The sample consisted of peripheral blood, taken in a trial of Ad26.COV2.S vaccine versus placebo. The receptors were sampled from a person between 18 and 65 years old who received the Ad26.COV2.S COVID-19 vaccine or a placebo.

The sample holds one count of this clone. This rearrangement joins TRBV5-1 to TRBJ1-2; D ambiguous. CDR1 is SGHRS and CDR2 is YFSETQ in the germline V gene. V was cut by 2 bases and J by 0 bases, with 8 bases left in between. The length of the CDR3 is 14 residues. CDR3 sequence: CASSLSPANYGYTF. CDR3 sequence (DNA): TGCGCCAGCAGCTTATCTCCAGCTAACTATGGCTACACCTTC.

The chain uses TRBV6-5 and TRBJ2-4; 7 bases agree with TRBD2. The V gene's germline CDR1 is MNHEY and CDR2 SVGAGI. Trimming removed 6 bases from V and 0 bases from J; junction bases left unmatched: 5. The length of the CDR3 is 15 residues. In DNA, the CDR3 is TGTGCCAGCAGCCCGGGAGGACTAGCCAAAAACATTCAGTACTTC. Translated, it gives CASSPGGLAKNIQYF.

The chain carries TRBV4-1 and TRBJ2-3; 9 positions match TRBD2. The CDR3 sequence is 16 residues long. With V trimmed by 4 bases and J by 6 bases, 11 bases remained unmatched. The V gene's germline CDR1 is MGHRA and CDR2 YSYEKL. CDR3 loop: CASSPRRGGSDDTQYF. CDR3 in DNA: TGCGCCAGCAGCCCACGGCGGGGGGGTTCGGACGATACGCAGTATTTT.

The rearrangement links TRBV2 to TRBJ1-4; perhaps TRBD1 as D (5 bases). This CDR3 is built from 13 residues. V was shortened by 6 bases and J by 8 bases, with 13 bases between the two germline ends. Germline assignment: CDR1 SNHLY and CDR2 FYNNEI. The chain's CDR3 is CASREVGREKLFF. CDR3 coding DNA: TGTGCCAGCAGGGAGGTGGGGCGAGAAAAACTGTTTTTT.

This clone is a singleton in its sample. V is TRBV6-5 and J is TRBJ2-3, with D maybe TRBD1 (5 bases). V was pared by 8 bases and J by 4 bases, with 13 bases between. Germline V gene lookup returns CDR1 MNHEY and CDR2 SVGAGI. There are 13 residues in the CDR3. Written as DNA, the CDR3 is TGTGCCAGCGCCTTACGACAGTCAGATACGCAGTATTTT. Its protein is CASALRQSDTQYF.

This chain joins TRBV6-6 and TRBJ1-2; 8 nucleotides agree with TRBD1. Germline CDR1 reads MNHNY; CDR2 reads SVGAGI (reference sequence). CDR3 size: 14 residues. V was pared by 1 base and J by 7 bases, with 5 bases of the junction left unmatched. This chain's CDR3 is CASSYFSGGSGYTF. In nucleotides, the CDR3 is TGTGCCAGCAGTTACTTTTCAGGGGGCTCTGGCTACACCTTC.

The rearrangement links TRBV3-1 (or the pseudogene TRBV3-2) to TRBJ2-7; perhaps TRBD2 as D (5 bases). Germline CDR1 is LGHDT and CDR2 is YNNKEL (reference sequence). The CDR3 is 15 amino acids. Deletions cut 0 bases from V and 6 bases from J, with 15 bases between. The CDR3 loop reads CASSQDQMQRSEQYF. The CDR3 DNA reads TGTGCCAGCAGCCAAGATCAGATGCAGCGGAGCGAGCAGTACTTC.